This T cell receptor beta chain derives from a study of CD8 T cells in Susac syndrome. Random hexamers were used to reverse transcribe the RNA input (roughly 0.5 to 1 ug). TCRdb redid the calling of the immunoSEQ multiplex PCR reads with MiXCR, one entry per CDR3 protein. The sample carries around 160,000 distinct CDR3 sequences, roughly 95% recorded once. Trimming pared 0 bases from V and 7 bases from J, leaving 10 bases between. CDR3 length: 14 residues. Germline V gene data show CDR1 as SGHNT and CDR2 as YYREEE (reference sequence). The sequencing input was CD4+ T cells from PBMCs. V gene TRBV5-4 combines with J gene TRBJ2-2, with TRBD2 as a possible D gene (5 bases). The sequence was collected from a human donor with multiple sclerosis. CDR3 region: CASSLEAGSGELFF. As DNA, the CDR3 is TGTGCCAGCAGCTTGGAGGCGGGTAGCGGGGAGCTGTTTTTT.